This T cell receptor (beta chain) was sequenced during a study of Graves' ophthalmopathy and Graves' hyperthyroidism. Amplification targeted the TCR beta CDR3 regions, with RNA transcripts as the source material. First-round RT-PCR used HTBI primers; second-round multiplex PCR followed. A single record per CDR3 protein comes from TCRdb applying MiXCR to the multiplex PCR reads. Of 650,000 to 800,000 distinct CDR3 sequences in the sample, just over 40% were seen once. Overall study findings and caveats: A 13-signature model separated ophthalmopathy from stable hyperthyroidism, reaching roughly 85% sensitivity and 81.08% specificity cross-validated.

CDR1 LNHDA and CDR2 SQIVND come from the germline V gene (reference sequence). With 7 bases clipped from V and 2 bases from J, the junction kept 5 bases outside the gene matches. This CDR3 has 14 amino acids. This clonotype was detected many times. No antigen is known for it. The clonotype originates from an adult man with Graves' ophthalmopathy. This chain connects TRBV19 to TRBJ1-5, with 7 bases fitting TRBD1. Sequenced sample: peripheral blood. The CDR3 coding sequence is TGTGCCAGTAACCTCGGACAGGGCAATCAGCCCCAGCATTTT. Translated, it gives CASNLGQGNQPQHF.